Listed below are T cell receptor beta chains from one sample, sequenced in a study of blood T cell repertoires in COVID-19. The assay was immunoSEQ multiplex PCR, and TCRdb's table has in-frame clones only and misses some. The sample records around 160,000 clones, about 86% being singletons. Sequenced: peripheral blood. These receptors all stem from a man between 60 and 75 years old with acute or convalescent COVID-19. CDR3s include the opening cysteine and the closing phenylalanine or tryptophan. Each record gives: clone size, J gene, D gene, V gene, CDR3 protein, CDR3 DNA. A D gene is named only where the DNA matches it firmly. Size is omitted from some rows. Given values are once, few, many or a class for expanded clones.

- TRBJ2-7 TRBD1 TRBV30 CAWSQTGAEQYF TGTGCCTGGAGTCAGACAGGGGCCGAGCAGTACTTC
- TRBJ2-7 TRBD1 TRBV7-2 CASSLRQGPYEQYF TGTGCCAGCAGCTTAAGACAGGGGCCCTACGAGCAGTACTTC
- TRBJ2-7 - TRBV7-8 CASSLGWGGENYEQYF TGTGCCAGCAGCTTGGGCTGGGGTGGGGAGAATTACGAGCAGTACTTC
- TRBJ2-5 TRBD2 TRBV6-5 CASGAGGPETQYF TGTGCCAGCGGGGCGGGGGGGCCGGAGACCCAGTACTTC
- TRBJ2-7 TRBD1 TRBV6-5 CASGRQGGYEQYF TGTGCCAGCGGAAGACAGGGTGGCTACGAGCAGTACTTC
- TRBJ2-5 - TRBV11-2 CASSLRGSQETQYF TGTGCCAGCAGCTTAAGGGGGAGTCAAGAGACCCAGTACTTC
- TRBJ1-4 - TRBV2 CASRGQSFNEKLFF TGTGCCAGCAGAGGACAGTCTTTTAATGAAAAACTGTTTTTT
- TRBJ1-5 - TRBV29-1 CSVVTPGNPQHF TGCAGCGTAGTTACTCCCGGGAACCCTCAGCATTTT
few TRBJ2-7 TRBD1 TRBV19 CASRAGQGRSYEQYF TGTGCCAGTAGAGCAGGACAGGGGCGCTCCTACGAGCAGTACTTC
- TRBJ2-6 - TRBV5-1 CASSYSGSGANVLTF TGCGCCAGCAGCTATAGCGGCTCTGGGGCCAACGTCCTGACTTTC
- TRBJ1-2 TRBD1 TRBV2 CASRTPGGFYGYTF TGTGCCAGCAGGACCCCAGGGGGCTTCTATGGCTACACCTTC
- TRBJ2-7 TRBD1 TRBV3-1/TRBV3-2 CASRHRDRYEQYF TGTGCCAGCAGGCACCGGGACAGATACGAGCAGTACTTC
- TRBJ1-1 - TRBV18 CASSLTGVWNTEAFF TGTGCCAGCTCACTCACGGGGGTGTGGAACACTGAAGCTTTCTTT
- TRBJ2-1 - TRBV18 CASSRTGPQGNEQFF TGTGCCAGCTCCCGCACAGGCCCCCAGGGCAATGAGCAGTTCTTC
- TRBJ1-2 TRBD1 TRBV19 CASTTTGGSYGYTF TGTGCCAGTACTACGACAGGGGGAAGTTATGGCTACACCTTC
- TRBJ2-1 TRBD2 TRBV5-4 CASSSGLAGGEDEQFF TGTGCCAGCAGCTCCGGACTAGCGGGAGGAGAGGATGAGCAGTTCTTC
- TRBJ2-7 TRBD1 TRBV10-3 CAIRGGPGQSSYEQYF TGTGCCATCAGAGGGGGACCGGGACAGAGCTCCTACGAGCAGTACTTC
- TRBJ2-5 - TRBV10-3 CAISEPGAQYF TGTGCCATCAGTGAGCCCGGGGCCCAGTACTTC
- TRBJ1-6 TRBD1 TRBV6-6 CASSSTGKNSPLHF TGTGCCAGCAGTTCGACAGGGAAGAATTCACCCCTCCACTTT
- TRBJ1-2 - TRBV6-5 CASSSQTQGYYGYTF TGTGCCAGCAGTAGCCAGACTCAGGGGTACTATGGCTACACCTTC
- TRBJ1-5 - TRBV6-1 CASSEERAWPQHF TGTGCCAGCAGTGAAGAGAGGGCCTGGCCCCAGCATTTT
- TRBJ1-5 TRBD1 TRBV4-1 CASSPIRHGTGDQPQHF TGCGCCAGCAGCCCTATCCGTCATGGGACAGGGGATCAGCCCCAGCATTTT
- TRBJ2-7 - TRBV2 CASSGAALALYEQYF TGTGCCAGCAGTGGGGCAGCTCTGGCGCTCTACGAGCAGTACTTC
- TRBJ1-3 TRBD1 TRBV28 CASGLTGAGNTIYF TGTGCCAGCGGCCTGACAGGGGCCGGAAACACCATATATTTT
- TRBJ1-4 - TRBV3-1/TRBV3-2 CASSLPRGLGEKLFF TGTGCCAGCAGCCTACCTCGCGGGCTCGGGGAAAAACTGTTTTTT
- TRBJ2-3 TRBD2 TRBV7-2 CASSLSTSGGRTDTQYF TGTGCCAGCAGCTTATCGACTAGCGGGGGTCGCACAGATACGCAGTATTTT
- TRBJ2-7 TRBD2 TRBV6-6 CASRASGSSYEQYF TGTGCCAGCAGGGCTAGCGGGAGTAGCTACGAGCAGTACTTC
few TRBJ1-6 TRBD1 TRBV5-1 CASRAGTGASPLHF TGCGCCAGCAGGGCCGGGACAGGGGCATCACCCCTCCACTTT
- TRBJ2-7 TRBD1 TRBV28 CASSSRTGGEDEQYF TGTGCCAGCAGCTCCAGGACAGGGGGCGAAGACGAGCAGTACTTC
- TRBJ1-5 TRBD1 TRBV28 CASYGTGGRSNQPQHF TGTGCCAGTTACGGGACAGGGGGCCGGAGCAATCAGCCCCAGCATTTT
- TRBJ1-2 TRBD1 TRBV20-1 CSASFQGVYGYTF TGCAGTGCTAGTTTTCAGGGGGTCTATGGCTACACCTTC
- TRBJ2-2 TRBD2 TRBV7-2 CASSSMTSGRRSTGELFF TGTGCCAGCAGCTCGATGACTAGCGGGAGGCGAAGCACCGGGGAGCTGTTTTTT
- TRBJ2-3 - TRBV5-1 CASLREGGSDTQYF TGCGCCAGTCTCAGGGAAGGAGGGTCAGATACGCAGTATTTT
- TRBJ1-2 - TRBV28 CASSRYGYTF TGTGCCAGCAGCCGTTATGGCTACACCTTC
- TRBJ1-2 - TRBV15 CATSRNTVRDGYTF TGTGCCACCAGCAGGAATACGGTTCGGGATGGCTACACCTTC
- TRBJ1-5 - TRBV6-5 CASRPNRAEGPQHF TGTGCCAGCAGACCGAACCGGGCCGAGGGGCCCCAGCATTTT
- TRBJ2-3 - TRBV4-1 CASSQGPTDTQYF TGCGCCAGCAGCCAAGGGCCCACAGATACGCAGTATTTT
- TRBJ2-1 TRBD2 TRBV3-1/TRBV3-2 CASSPHGTSGSFYNEQFF TGTGCCAGCAGCCCCCACGGGACTAGCGGGTCTTTCTACAATGAGCAGTTCTTC
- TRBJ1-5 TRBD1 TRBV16 CASSLGQAHQPQHF TGTGCCAGCAGCCTAGGACAGGCCCATCAGCCCCAGCATTTT
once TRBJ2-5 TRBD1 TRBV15 CATSRETGGWETQYF TGTGCCACCAGCAGAGAGACAGGGGGGTGGGAGACCCAGTACTTC
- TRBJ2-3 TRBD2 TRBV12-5 CASGPGTSRDTQYF TGTGCTAGTGGTCCCGGGACTAGCAGAGATACGCAGTATTTT
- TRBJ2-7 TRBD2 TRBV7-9 CASSPRDGRRSEQYF TGTGCCAGCAGCCCGCGGGACGGGAGGCGGTCCGAGCAGTACTTC
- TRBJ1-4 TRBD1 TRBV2 CACQRTGNEKLFF TGTGCCTGCCAGAGGACAGGCAATGAAAAACTGTTTTTT
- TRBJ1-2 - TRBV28 CASSFQYYGYTF TGTGCCAGCAGTTTCCAATACTATGGCTACACCTTC
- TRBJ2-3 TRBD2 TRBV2 CASTPGLAWGTDTQYF TGTGCCAGCACCCCGGGACTAGCGTGGGGCACAGATACGCAGTATTTT
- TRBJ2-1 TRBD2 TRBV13 CASSGRTSGVPYNEQFF TGTGCCAGCAGCGGACGGACTAGCGGGGTCCCCTACAATGAGCAGTTCTTC
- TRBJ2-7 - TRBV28 CASSLRDTPRGYEQYF TGTGCCAGCAGCCTACGGGACACGCCACGGGGATACGAGCAGTACTTC
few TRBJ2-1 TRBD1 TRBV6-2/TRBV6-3 CASSSRTGIGNEQFF TGTGCCAGCAGTTCCCGGACAGGGATCGGCAATGAGCAGTTCTTC
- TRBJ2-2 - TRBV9 CASSAGPTTGELFF TGTGCCAGCAGCGCAGGCCCGACGACCGGGGAGCTGTTTTTT
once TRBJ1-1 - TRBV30 CAWSGLTAMNTEAFF TGTGCCTGGAGTGGTTTAACAGCCATGAACACTGAAGCTTTCTTT
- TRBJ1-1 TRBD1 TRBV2 CASSRQGLNTEAFF TGTGCCAGCAGTAGACAGGGGTTGAACACTGAAGCTTTCTTT
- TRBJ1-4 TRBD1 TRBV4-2 CASSQGFRGETNEKLFF TGTGCCAGCAGCCAAGGTTTCAGGGGGGAGACTAATGAAAAACTGTTTTTT
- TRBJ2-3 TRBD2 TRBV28 CASSRLAGDDTQYF TGTGCCAGCAGTCGACTAGCGGGAGACGATACGCAGTATTTT
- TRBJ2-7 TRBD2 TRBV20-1 CSASFGLAVTYEQYF TGCAGTGCTAGTTTCGGCCTAGCGGTCACCTACGAGCAGTACTTC
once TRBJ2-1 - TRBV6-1 CASSELAGNNEQFF TGTGCCAGCAGTGAACTGGCGGGGAACAATGAGCAGTTCTTC
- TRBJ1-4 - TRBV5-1 CASSPDRPNEKLFF TGCGCCAGCAGCCCTGACAGACCTAATGAAAAACTGTTTTTT
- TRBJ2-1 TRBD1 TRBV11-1 CASSLEGADYNEQFF TGTGCCAGCAGCTTAGAGGGGGCGGACTACAATGAGCAGTTCTTC